The next 19 T cell receptor beta chains were all read from a single sample in a study of T cell changes during pregnancy in multiple sclerosis. Clones were sequenced by immunoSEQ multiplex PCR, and TCRdb holds only the in-frame ones, with some missing. The sample yields more than 45,000 clones, 92% seen once. Here the sequenced sample was CD4+ T cells from peripheral blood mononuclear cells, taken in the second trimester of pregnancy. The receptors stem from a female donor with multiple sclerosis, enrolled in a pregnancy study.

The rearrangement uses TRBV29-1 and TRBJ1-2; 8 bases line up with TRBD1. Germline CDR1 and CDR2: SQVTM and ANQGSEA. Trimming removed 7 bases from V and 4 bases from J; junction bases left unmatched: 8. The CDR3 has 13 amino acids. CDR3 DNA sequence: TGCAGCGGAGGGTCTGGGACAGGCTATGGCTACACCTTC. It is translated as CSGGSGTGYGYTF.

The CDR3 sequence: CASSIRAGLNEQFF. CDR3 sequence (DNA): TGTGCCAGTAGTATTCGAGCGGGGCTCAATGAGCAGTTCTTC. The rearrangement links TRBV19 to TRBJ2-1; 7 bases agree with TRBD2. The CDR3 runs 14 residues. J gave up 6 bases and V 3 bases, and 5 bases lay outside the gene matches. Germline V CDR1 and CDR2: LNHDA, SQIVND (reference sequence).

This clone occurred once. The chain is built from TRBV6-1 and TRBJ1-4; 7 positions agree with TRBD1. The trim removed 4 bases at V and 4 bases at J, leaving 6 bases unmatched. This CDR3 has 15 amino acids. CDR1 and CDR2 from the germline V gene are MNHNS and SASEGT. As DNA, the CDR3 is TGTGCCAGCAGTGCACTCCAGGGGGGTAATGAAAAACTGTTTTTT. Encoded protein: CASSALQGGNEKLFF.

The V gene is TRBV5-8, the J gene TRBJ2-5; unclear D gene. Germline V CDR1 and CDR2: SGHTS, YDEGEE. The CDR3 is made up of 14 amino acids. V lost 5 bases, J lost 0 bases, and 11 bases lay in between. The CDR3 loop reads CASRPDMYQETQYF. CDR3 DNA: TGTGCCAGCAGGCCCGACATGTACCAAGAGACCCAGTACTTC.

The gene calls are TRBV5-1 and TRBJ2-5; D remains unclear. Trimming removed 0 bases at V and 2 bases at J, with 23 bases between. Germline values: CDR1 SGHRS, CDR2 YFSETQ. This CDR3 has 19 residues. CDR3 sequence reads: CASSLEVPAWANLQETQYF. The CDR3 DNA follows: TGCGCCAGCAGCTTGGAAGTGCCGGCCTGGGCTAACCTTCAAGAGACCCAGTACTTC.

The CDR3 here is CAGDRGLTKNIQYF. CDR3 coding DNA: TGTGCCGGTGACAGGGGGTTGACCAAAAACATTCAGTACTTC. This chain links TRBV30 with TRBJ2-4; 9 bases fit TRBD1. This CDR3 has 14 amino acids. From germline, CDR1 is GTSNPN and CDR2 SVGIG (reference sequence). The V gene end was trimmed by 8 bases and the J gene end by 2 bases; junction bases not matched to a gene: 7.

This chain joins TRBV7-8 and TRBJ1-4, with TRBD1 matching 7 bases. The V gene's germline CDR1 is SGHVS and CDR2 FQNEAQ. The junction had 6 bases not matched to a gene; V was cut back by 3 bases and J by 8 bases. CDR3 length: 14 residues. The CDR3 loop is CASSFQGVREKLFF. The CDR3 bases are TGTGCCAGCAGCTTTCAGGGGGTGCGGGAAAAACTGTTTTTT.

The chain combines TRBV5-5 with TRBJ2-5; 10 bases map to TRBD2. The CDR3 runs to 16 residues. Germline lookup yields CDR1 SGHKS and CDR2 YYEKEE (reference sequence). Unmatched junction bases numbered 3, after V lost 1 base and J lost 0 bases. The CDR3 DNA reads as TGTGCCAGCAGCTTGTCTAGCGGGGGTTACCAAGAGACCCAGTACTTC. Its protein product is CASSLSSGGYQETQYF. The variable domain in full, completed from reference TRBV5-5 and TRBJ2-5, reads DAGVTQSPTHLIKTRGQQVTLRCSPISGHKSVSWYQQVLGQGPQFIFQYYEKEERGRGNFPDRFSARQFPNYSSELNVNALLLGDSALYLCASSLSSGGYQETQYFGPGTRLLVL.

The V call is TRBV5-8, the J call TRBJ1-1; TRBD1 is a possible D gene (5 bases). The length of the CDR3 is 15 residues. V lost 4 bases and J 3 bases, leaving 16 bases between the germline ends. Germline V gene data show CDR1 as SGHTS and CDR2 as YDEGEE. For the CDR3, the DNA is TGTGCCAGCAGCCTGCAGGGCTACCGGGACACTGAAGCTTTCTTT. Its translation: CASSLQGYRDTEAFF.

The rearrangement joins TRBV18 to TRBJ2-1; tentatively, D is TRBD2 (6 bases). The germline V gene encodes CDR1 KGHSH and CDR2 LQKENI. The germline V and J ends were trimmed by 3 bases and 2 bases, with 14 bases remaining between them. This CDR3 is built from 16 residues. The CDR3 reads CASSPLGTPTYNEQFF. CDR3 coding DNA: TGTGCCAGCTCACCCTTGGGGACTCCTACCTACAATGAGCAGTTCTTC.

The V gene is TRBV28, the J gene TRBJ1-5; D gene uncertain. This CDR3 comprises 15 residues. V lost 7 bases and J lost 1, with 14 bases in between. Germline V gene data show CDR1 as MDHEN and CDR2 as SYDVKM. CDR3 sequence reads: CASKGGFVSNQPQHF. Here the CDR3 DNA reads TGTGCCAGCAAAGGAGGGTTTGTGAGCAATCAGCCCCAGCATTTT. The variable domain in full, completed from reference TRBV28 and TRBJ1-5, reads DVKVTQSSRYLVKRTGEKVFLECVQDMDHENMFWYRQDPGLGLRLIYFSYDVKMKEKGDIPEGYSVSREKKERFSLILESASTNQTSMYLCASKGGFVSNQPQHFGDGTRLSIL.

The rearrangement links TRBV27 to TRBJ1-5; D unclear. The CDR3 contains 15 residues. V was shortened by 4 bases and J by 2 bases, with 12 bases between the two germline ends. CDR1 MNHEY and CDR2 SMNVEV come from the germline V gene (reference sequence). The CDR3 DNA follows: TGTGCCAGCAGTTCTTTGGGCACGGGCAATCAGCCCCAGCATTTT. This encodes CASSSLGTGNQPQHF.

As DNA, the CDR3 is TGTGCTAGTGGTTTGGGGACAGTCAGTGGGGAGCCCCAGCATTTT. Protein sequence: CASGLGTVSGEPQHF. This rearrangement joins TRBV12-5 to TRBJ1-5, with D possibly TRBD1 on 6 matching bases. This CDR3 spans 15 amino acids. Germline CDR1 reads LGHNT; CDR2 reads FRNRAP. V was shortened by 1 base and J by 8 bases, with 15 bases between the two germline ends.

The V gene is TRBV5-6, the J gene TRBJ2-2, with TRBD2 matching over 9 bases. The CDR3 is 15 amino acids. Trimming removed 0 bases from V and 6 bases from J; junction bases left unmatched: 3. Germline V gene sequence: CDR1 SGHDT, CDR2 YYEEEE. This CDR3 reads CASSLGGGAPGELFF. The CDR3 nucleotides read TGTGCCAGCAGCTTGGGCGGGGGGGCCCCCGGGGAGCTGTTTTTT. Using reference TRBV5-6 and TRBJ2-2 for the parts outside the CDR3, the full variable domain is DAGVTQSPTHLIKTRGQQVTLRCSPKSGHDTVSWYQQALGQGPQFIFQYYEEEERQRGNFPDRFSGHQFPNYSSELNVNALLLGDSALYLCASSLGGGAPGELFFGEGSRLTVL.

The chain links TRBV2 to TRBJ1-5; 8 nucleotides line up with TRBD1. Germline values: CDR1 SNHLY, CDR2 FYNNEI. The CDR3 has 13 amino acids. V lost 3 bases, J lost 5 bases, and 0 bases stayed unmatched. The CDR3 sequence is CASSEDRDQPQHF. CDR3 coding DNA: TGTGCCAGCAGTGAGGACAGGGATCAGCCCCAGCATTTT. Based on the CDR3 plus reference TRBV2 and TRBJ1-5, the full variable domain is EPEVTQTPSHQVTQMGQEVILRCVPISNHLYFYWYRQILGQKVEFLVSFYNNEISEKSEIFDDQFSVERPDGSNFTLKIRSTKLEDSAMYFCASSEDRDQPQHFGDGTRLSIL.

The gene calls are TRBV27 and TRBJ2-3; D ambiguous. The CDR3 spans 14 residues. From germline, CDR1 is MNHEY and CDR2 SMNVEV (reference sequence). V dropped 4 bases and J dropped 0 bases, with 8 bases sitting between them. The CDR3, as DNA: TGTGCCAGCAGTTCCTTCCGGAGCACAGATACGCAGTATTTT. It is translated as CASSSFRSTDTQYF.

This chain joins TRBV30 and TRBJ2-3; TRBD2 matches 16 bases. This CDR3 spans 15 amino acids. Looked up from germline, CDR1 is GTSNPN and CDR2 is SVGIG (reference sequence). The V and J ends lost 6 bases and 4 bases, in that order; junction bases with no gene match: 4. The CDR3: CACGTSGGAADTQYF. Here the CDR3 DNA reads TGTGCCTGTGGGACTAGCGGGGGGGCCGCAGATACGCAGTATTTT.

The chain employs TRBV9 and TRBJ1-2, with TRBD1 matching over 8 bases. Germline V lookup: CDR1 SGDLS, CDR2 YYNGEE. The V and J ends lost 3 bases and 0 bases, in that order; junction bases with no gene match: 10. The CDR3 runs 17 residues. The CDR3 DNA sequence: TGTGCCAGCAGCGCGTCAATTTACAGGGGGACTAACTATGGCTACACCTTC. Protein sequence: CASSASIYRGTNYGYTF. Variable domain in full (rest from reference TRBV9 and TRBJ1-2): DSGVTQTPKHLITATGQRVTLRCSPRSGDLSVYWYQQSLDQGLQFLIQYYNGEERAKGNILERFSAQQFPDLHSELNLSSLELGDSALYFCASSASIYRGTNYGYTFGSGTRLTVV.

CDR3 sequence (DNA): TGTGCCATCAGTGAGGAGGGAGAGACCCAGTACTTC. It yields the protein CAISEEGETQYF. The chain recombines TRBV10-3 with TRBJ2-5, with D tentatively TRBD2 (5 bases). The CDR3 covers 12 residues. Trimming pared 2 bases from V and 4 bases from J, leaving 5 bases between. The germline V gene has CDR1 ENHRY and CDR2 SYGVKD.